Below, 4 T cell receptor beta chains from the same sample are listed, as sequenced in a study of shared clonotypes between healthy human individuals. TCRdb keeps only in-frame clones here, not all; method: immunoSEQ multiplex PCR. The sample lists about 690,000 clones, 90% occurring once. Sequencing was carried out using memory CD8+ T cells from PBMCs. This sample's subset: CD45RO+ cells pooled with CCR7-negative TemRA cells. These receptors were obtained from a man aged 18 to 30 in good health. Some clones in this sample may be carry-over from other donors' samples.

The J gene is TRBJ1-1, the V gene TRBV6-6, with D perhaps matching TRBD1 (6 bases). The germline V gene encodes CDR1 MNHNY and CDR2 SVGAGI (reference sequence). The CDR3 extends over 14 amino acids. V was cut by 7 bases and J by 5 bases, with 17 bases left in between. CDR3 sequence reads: CASIGPGVRTEAFF. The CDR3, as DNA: TGTGCCAGCATAGGACCAGGGGTGCGGACTGAAGCTTTCTTT.

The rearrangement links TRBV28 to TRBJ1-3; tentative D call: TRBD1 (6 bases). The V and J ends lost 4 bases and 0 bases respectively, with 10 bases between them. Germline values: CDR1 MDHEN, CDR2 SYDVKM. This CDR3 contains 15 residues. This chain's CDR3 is CASSWTASSGNTIYF. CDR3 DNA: TGTGCCAGCAGTTGGACAGCCTCCTCTGGAAACACCATATATTTT. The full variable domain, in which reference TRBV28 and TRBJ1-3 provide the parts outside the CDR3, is DVKVTQSSRYLVKRTGEKVFLECVQDMDHENMFWYRQDPGLGLRLIYFSYDVKMKEKGDIPEGYSVSREKKERFSLILESASTNQTSMYLCASSWTASSGNTIYFGEGSWLTVV.

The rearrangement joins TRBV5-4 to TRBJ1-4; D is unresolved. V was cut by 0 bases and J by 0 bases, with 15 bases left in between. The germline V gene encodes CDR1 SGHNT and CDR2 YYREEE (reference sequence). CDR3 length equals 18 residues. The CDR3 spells CASSLAAGSFSTNEKLFF. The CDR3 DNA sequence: TGTGCCAGCAGCTTGGCCGCAGGCAGTTTTTCAACTAATGAAAAACTGTTTTTT.

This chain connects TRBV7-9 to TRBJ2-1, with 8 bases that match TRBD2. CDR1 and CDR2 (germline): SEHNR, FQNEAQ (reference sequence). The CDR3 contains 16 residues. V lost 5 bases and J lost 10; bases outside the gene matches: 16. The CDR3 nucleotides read TGTGCCAGCAGCCCAAAGGCGGGACTAGGTATAGACGAGCAGTTCTTC. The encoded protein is CASSPKAGLGIDEQFF. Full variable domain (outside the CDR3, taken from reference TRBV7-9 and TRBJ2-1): DTGVSQNPRHKITKRGQNVTFRCDPISEHNRLYWYRQTLGQGPEFLTYFQNEAQLEKSRLLSDRFSAERPKGSFSTLEIQRTEQGDSAMYLCASSPKAGLGIDEQFFGPGTRLTVL.